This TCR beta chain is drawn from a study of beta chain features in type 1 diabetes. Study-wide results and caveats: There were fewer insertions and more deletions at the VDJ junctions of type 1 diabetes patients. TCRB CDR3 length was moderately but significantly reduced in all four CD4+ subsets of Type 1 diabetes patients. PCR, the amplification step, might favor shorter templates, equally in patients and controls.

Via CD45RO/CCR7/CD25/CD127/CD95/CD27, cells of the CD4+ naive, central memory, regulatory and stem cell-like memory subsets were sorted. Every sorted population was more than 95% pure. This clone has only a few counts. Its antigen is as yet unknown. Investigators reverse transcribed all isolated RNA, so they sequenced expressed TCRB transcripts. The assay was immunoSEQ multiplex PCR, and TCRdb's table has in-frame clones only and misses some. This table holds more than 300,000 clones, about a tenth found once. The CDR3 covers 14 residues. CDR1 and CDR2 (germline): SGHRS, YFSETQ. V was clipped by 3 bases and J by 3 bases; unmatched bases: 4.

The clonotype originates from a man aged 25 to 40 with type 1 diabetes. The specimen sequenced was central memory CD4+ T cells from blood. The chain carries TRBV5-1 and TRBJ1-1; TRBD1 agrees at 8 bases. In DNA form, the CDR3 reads TGCGCCAGCAGCTCCAGGGGGCCCGACACTGAAGCTTTCTTT. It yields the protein CASSSRGPDTEAFF.